These T cell receptor beta chains were read from a single sample in a study of patients and donors after allogeneic stem cell transplantation. MiXCR was run by TCRdb on the RT-PCR reads, yielding one entry per CDR3 protein. The sample gives roughly 200,000 distinct CDR3 sequences, 35% to 45% of which show up once; 11% is in the top ten. Sequenced sample: blood, either unsorted or a sorted T cell fraction (not recorded which). These receptors were obtained from a human donor who was either an allogeneic HSCT recipient or a stem cell or donor lymphocyte infusion donor (not recorded which). It is not recorded whose cells these are; they may come from a transplant donor. The CDR3 runs from the conserved cysteine through the conserved F or W. Each record gives: J gene, clone size, V gene, D gene, CDR3 DNA, CDR3 protein. The D gene is left open where the match is weak. Where a row states a size, it is once, few, many or the class of an expanded clone; other rows omit it.

>TRBJ2-1|.|TRBV20-1|.
TGCAGTGCTACGGACGGGGGGCCCTACAATGAGCAGTTCTTC
CSATDGGPYNEQFF
>TRBJ1-4|few|TRBV7-9|TRBD1
TGTGCCAGCAGCTTAACAGGGGCTATCGGTGAAAAACTGTTTTTT
CASSLTGAIGEKLFF
>TRBJ1-1|few|TRBV6-2/TRBV6-3|TRBD1
TGTGCCAGCAGTTCGGGACAGGGGCCGTCCACTGAAGCTTTCTTT
CASSSGQGPSTEAFF
>TRBJ1-1|few|TRBV10-3|TRBD1
TGTGCCATCACCCCGGACAGGGTAATCACTGAAGCTTTCTTT
CAITPDRVITEAFF
>TRBJ2-3|.|TRBV12-3/TRBV12-4|TRBD2
TGTGCCGTTCAATGGCGGGGGGACCTCACAGATACGCAGTATTTT
CAVQWRGDLTDTQYF
>TRBJ1-1|few|TRBV10-2|.
TGCGCCAGCAGTGAGTCACAGGCCATGAACACTGAAGCTTTCTTT
CASSESQAMNTEAFF
>TRBJ1-6|.|TRBV2|TRBD1
TGTGCCAGCACCTCCCGGGGACAGTTTAATTCACCCCTCCACTTT
CASTSRGQFNSPLHF
>TRBJ1-1|.|TRBV29-1|.
TGCAGCGTTGGGCAGGGACATGAAGCTTTCTTT
CSVGQGHEAFF
>TRBJ2-1|.|TRBV3-1|.
TGTGCCAGCAGCCAAGAAACGGGGGTATACAATGAGCAGTTCTTC
CASSQETGVYNEQFF
>TRBJ1-2|few|TRBV6-6|.
TGTGCCAGCAGTTACTCGATTTCTGGGGATGGCTACACCTTC
CASSYSISGDGYTF
>TRBJ2-3|few|TRBV4-2|.
TGTGCCAGCACTTCCAGGCCGTCAGGGGAGTCACAGTATTTT
CASTSRPSGESQYF
>TRBJ2-2|.|TRBV20-1|TRBD1
TGCAGTGCTAGAAGGGTACAGGGGAACGGGGAGCTGTTTTTT
CSARRVQGNGELFF
>TRBJ2-3|.|TRBV21-1|.
TGTGCCAGCAGCAACGAAGGCGGGGGATACACAGATACGCAGTATTTT
CASSNEGGGYTDTQYF
>TRBJ2-7|few|TRBV29-1|TRBD1
TGCAGCGTTGCCGACAGGGCCCCCTACGAGCAGTACTTC
CSVADRAPYEQYF
>TRBJ1-1|.|TRBV27|.
TGTGCCAGCAGTCCCCGAAGGGCCCTTAAGAACACTGAAGCTTTCTTT
CASSPRRALKNTEAFF
>TRBJ2-5|.|TRBV3-1|.
TGTGCCAGCAAACACAGGGTAAACGGGGAGACCCAGTACTTC
CASKHRVNGETQYF
>TRBJ1-2|few|TRBV7-2|.
TGTGCCAGCAGCTCGGCAGTCGGCTACACCTTC
CASSSAVGYTF
>TRBJ1-1|few|TRBV28|.
TGTGCCAGCCCCGGGCGGGGGGGCACTGAAGCTTTCTTT
CASPGRGGTEAFF